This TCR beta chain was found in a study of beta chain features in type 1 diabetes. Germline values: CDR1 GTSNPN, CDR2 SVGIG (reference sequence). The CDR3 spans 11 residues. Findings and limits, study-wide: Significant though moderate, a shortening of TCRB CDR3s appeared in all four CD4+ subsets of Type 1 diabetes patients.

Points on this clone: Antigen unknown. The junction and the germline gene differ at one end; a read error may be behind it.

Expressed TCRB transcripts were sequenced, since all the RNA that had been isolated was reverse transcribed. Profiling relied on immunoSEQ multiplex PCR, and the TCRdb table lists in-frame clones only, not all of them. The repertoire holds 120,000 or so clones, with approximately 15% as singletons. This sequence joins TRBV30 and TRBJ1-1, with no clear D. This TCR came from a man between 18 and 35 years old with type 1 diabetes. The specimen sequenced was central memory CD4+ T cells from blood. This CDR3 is CAWIPSMSLKF. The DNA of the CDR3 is TGTGCCTGGATCCCCTCTATGTCCCTCAAGTTT.